A selection of T cell receptor beta chains follows, all from one sample in a study of neurological immune-mediated disorders. MiXCR was run by TCRdb on the 5' RACE reads, yielding one entry per CDR3 protein. The table records some 50,000 distinct CDR3 sequences, around 17% of them present only once. Sample: PBMCs. These TCRs come from a man in his 60s in good health. Each CDR3 is given without its conserved first and last residue. Fields, in order: CDR3 protein, clone size, V gene, J gene. Clone size appears in some rows only: once, few, many, or a class for an expanded clone.

cdr3_aa: ASSLAGGFAGANVLT
clone_size: many
v_call: TRBV28
j_call: TRBJ2-6

cdr3_aa: ATGGGRVREQY
clone_size: NA
v_call: TRBV11-2
j_call: TRBJ2-7

cdr3_aa: ASDSEGIGAQH
clone_size: NA
v_call: TRBV6-1
j_call: TRBJ1-5

cdr3_aa: ASSFRGQAGNTIY
clone_size: NA
v_call: TRBV5-5
j_call: TRBJ1-3

cdr3_aa: ASSLDLRSGEKLF
clone_size: many
v_call: TRBV5-1
j_call: TRBJ1-4

cdr3_aa: ASSLGRGNTGELF
clone_size: NA
v_call: TRBV7-2
j_call: TRBJ2-2

cdr3_aa: ASSGRDRVGEQY
clone_size: many
v_call: TRBV27
j_call: TRBJ2-7

cdr3_aa: ASSWDPSSPLH
clone_size: many
v_call: TRBV7-2
j_call: TRBJ1-6

cdr3_aa: ASSQEQEKQY
clone_size: many
v_call: TRBV3-1
j_call: TRBJ2-7

cdr3_aa: SASDDRGTQY
clone_size: many
v_call: TRBV20-1
j_call: TRBJ2-3

cdr3_aa: ASSPRSGAPLH
clone_size: many
v_call: TRBV11-1
j_call: TRBJ1-6

cdr3_aa: ASSESHTGAPLH
clone_size: many
v_call: TRBV2
j_call: TRBJ1-6

cdr3_aa: ASNRRSYNEQF
clone_size: many
v_call: TRBV12-3/TRBV12-4
j_call: TRBJ2-1

cdr3_aa: SAMALAGNNEQF
clone_size: many
v_call: TRBV20-1
j_call: TRBJ2-1

cdr3_aa: ASSLVRGGDNEQF
clone_size: medium-sized
v_call: TRBV5-5
j_call: TRBJ2-1

cdr3_aa: ASRPGQGFREQY
clone_size: many
v_call: TRBV2
j_call: TRBJ2-7

cdr3_aa: ASSHRDRSHEQY
clone_size: many
v_call: TRBV3-1
j_call: TRBJ2-7